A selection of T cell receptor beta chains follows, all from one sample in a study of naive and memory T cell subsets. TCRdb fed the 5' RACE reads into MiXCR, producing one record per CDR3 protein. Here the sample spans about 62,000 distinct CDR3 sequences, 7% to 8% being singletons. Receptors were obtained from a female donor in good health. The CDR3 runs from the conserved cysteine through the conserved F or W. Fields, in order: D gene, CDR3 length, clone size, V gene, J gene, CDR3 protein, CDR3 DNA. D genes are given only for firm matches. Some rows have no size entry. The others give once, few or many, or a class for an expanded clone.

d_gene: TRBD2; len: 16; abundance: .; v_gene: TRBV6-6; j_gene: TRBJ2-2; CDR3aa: CASSHTSGKNTGELFF; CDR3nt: TGTGCCAGCAGTCATACTAGCGGGAAGAACACCGGGGAGCTGTTTTTT
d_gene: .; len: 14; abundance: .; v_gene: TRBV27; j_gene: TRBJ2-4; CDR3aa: CASKRASAKNIQYF; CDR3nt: TGTGCCAGCAAGAGGGCCTCAGCCAAAAACATTCAGTACTTC
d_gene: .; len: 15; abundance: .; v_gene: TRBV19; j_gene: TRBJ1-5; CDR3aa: CASLGVADYNQPQHF; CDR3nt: TGTGCCAGTCTAGGGGTGGCGGATTACAATCAGCCCCAGCATTTT
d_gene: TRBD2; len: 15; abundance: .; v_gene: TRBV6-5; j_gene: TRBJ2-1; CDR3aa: CASSYTSVPYNEQFF; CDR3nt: TGTGCCAGCAGTTACACTAGCGTCCCCTACAATGAGCAGTTCTTC
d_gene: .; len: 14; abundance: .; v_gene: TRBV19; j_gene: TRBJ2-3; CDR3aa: CATSLQSSTDTQYF; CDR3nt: TGTGCCACCTCTCTTCAGTCTAGCACAGATACGCAGTATTTT
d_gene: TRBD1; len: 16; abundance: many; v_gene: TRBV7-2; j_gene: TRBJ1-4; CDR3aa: CASSPGQGVSVEKLFF; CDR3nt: TGTGCCAGCAGCCCCGGACAGGGGGTGTCAGTAGAAAAACTGTTTTTT
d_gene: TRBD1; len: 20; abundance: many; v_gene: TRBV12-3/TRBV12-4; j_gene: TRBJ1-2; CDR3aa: CASSPRDAGTGKHVDYGYTF; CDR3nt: TGTGCCAGCAGTCCCCGAGACGCCGGGACAGGGAAACACGTGGATTATGGCTACACCTTC
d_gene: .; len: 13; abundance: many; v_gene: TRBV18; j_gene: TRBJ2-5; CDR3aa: CASSDGQQETQYF; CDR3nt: TGTGCCAGCTCAGACGGACAGCAAGAGACCCAGTACTTC
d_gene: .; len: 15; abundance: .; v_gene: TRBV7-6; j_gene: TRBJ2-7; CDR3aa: CASSQKRYNSYEQYF; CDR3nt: TGTGCCAGCAGCCAGAAGAGGTACAACTCCTACGAGCAGTACTTC
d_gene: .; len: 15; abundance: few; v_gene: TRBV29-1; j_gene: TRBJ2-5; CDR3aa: CSVEDRGGGQKTQYF; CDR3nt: TGCAGCGTTGAAGATCGGGGGGGGGGACAGAAGACCCAGTACTTC
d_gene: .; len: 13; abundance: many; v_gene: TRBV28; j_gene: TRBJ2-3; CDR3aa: CASSFPAPDTQYF; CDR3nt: TGTGCCAGCAGTTTCCCGGCCCCCGATACGCAGTATTTT
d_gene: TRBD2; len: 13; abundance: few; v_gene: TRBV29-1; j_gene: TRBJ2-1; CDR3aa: CSDSGRTYNEQFF; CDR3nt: TGCAGCGATAGCGGGAGAACCTACAATGAGCAGTTCTTC
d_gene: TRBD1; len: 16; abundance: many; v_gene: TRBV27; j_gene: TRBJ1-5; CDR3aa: CASRKLTGGQNQPQHF; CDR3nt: TGTGCCAGCAGAAAACTGACAGGGGGCCAAAATCAGCCCCAGCATTTT
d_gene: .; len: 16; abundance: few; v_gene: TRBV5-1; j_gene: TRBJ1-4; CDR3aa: CASTLTVQATNEKLFF; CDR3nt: TGCGCCAGCACCTTGACAGTACAGGCAACTAATGAAAAACTGTTTTTT
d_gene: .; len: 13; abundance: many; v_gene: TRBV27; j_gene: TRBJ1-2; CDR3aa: CASSLSQSYGYTF; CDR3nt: TGTGCCAGCAGTTTGTCCCAGAGCTATGGCTACACCTTC
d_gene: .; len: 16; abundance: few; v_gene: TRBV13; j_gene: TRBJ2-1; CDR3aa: CASSPLALRSYNEQFF; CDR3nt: TGTGCCAGCAGCCCTCTTGCCCTGAGGTCATACAATGAGCAGTTCTTC
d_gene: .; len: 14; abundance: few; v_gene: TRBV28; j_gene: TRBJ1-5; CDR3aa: CASSLAAGRQPQHF; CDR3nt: TGTGCCAGCAGTCTCGCCGCTGGACGTCAGCCCCAGCATTTT
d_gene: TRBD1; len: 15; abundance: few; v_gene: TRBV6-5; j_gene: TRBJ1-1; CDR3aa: CASSGPGQVNTEAFF; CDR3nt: TGTGCCAGCAGTGGACCGGGACAGGTTAACACTGAAGCTTTCTTT
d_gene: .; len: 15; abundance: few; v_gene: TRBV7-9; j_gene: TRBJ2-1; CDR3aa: CASSLAQGLYNEQFF; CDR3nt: TGTGCCAGCAGCTTAGCTCAGGGACTCTACAATGAGCAGTTCTTC
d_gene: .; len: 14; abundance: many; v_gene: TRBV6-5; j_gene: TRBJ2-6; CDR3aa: CASSDNSGANVLTF; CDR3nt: TGTGCCAGCAGTGACAACTCTGGGGCCAACGTCCTGACTTTC
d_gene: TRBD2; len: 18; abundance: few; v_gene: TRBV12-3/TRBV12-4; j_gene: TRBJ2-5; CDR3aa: CASSSQTSGGDYQETQYF; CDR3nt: TGTGCCAGCAGTTCCCAGACTAGCGGGGGGGATTACCAAGAGACCCAGTACTTC
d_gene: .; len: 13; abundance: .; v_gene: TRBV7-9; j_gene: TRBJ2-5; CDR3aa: CASSRIGRETQYF; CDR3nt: TGTGCCAGCAGCCGTATCGGTCGAGAGACCCAGTACTTC
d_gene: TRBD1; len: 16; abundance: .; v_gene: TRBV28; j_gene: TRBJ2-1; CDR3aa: CASSPAPGQGGREQFF; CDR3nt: TGTGCCAGCAGTCCTGCCCCGGGACAGGGCGGTAGGGAGCAGTTCTTC
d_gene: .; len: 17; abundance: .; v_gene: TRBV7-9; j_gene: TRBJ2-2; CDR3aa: CASSSKTERPNTGELFF; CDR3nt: TGTGCCAGCAGCTCTAAGACGGAGCGACCGAACACCGGGGAGCTGTTTTTT
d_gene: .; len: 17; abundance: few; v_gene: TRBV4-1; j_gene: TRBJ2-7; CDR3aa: CASSQRQEVPGIYEQYF; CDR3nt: TGCGCCAGCAGCCAAAGGCAAGAAGTCCCAGGTATATACGAGCAGTACTTC
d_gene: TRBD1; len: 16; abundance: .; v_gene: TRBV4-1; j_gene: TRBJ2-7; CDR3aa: CASSQSTRDRLYEQYF; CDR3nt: TGCGCCAGCAGCCAAAGTACTCGGGACAGACTCTACGAGCAGTACTTC
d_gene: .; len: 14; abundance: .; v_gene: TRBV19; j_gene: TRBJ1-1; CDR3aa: CASSIARVNTEAFF; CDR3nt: TGTGCCAGTAGTATCGCCCGGGTTAACACTGAAGCTTTCTTT
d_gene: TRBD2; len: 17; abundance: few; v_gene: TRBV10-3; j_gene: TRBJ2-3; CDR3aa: CAISEGLAGGQGDTQYF; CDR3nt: TGTGCCATCAGTGAGGGACTAGCGGGGGGGCAAGGAGATACGCAGTATTTT
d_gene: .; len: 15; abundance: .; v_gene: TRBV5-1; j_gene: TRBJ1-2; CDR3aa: CASSLLPGGDYGYTF; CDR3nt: TGCGCCAGCAGCTTGTTACCGGGGGGAGACTATGGCTACACCTTC
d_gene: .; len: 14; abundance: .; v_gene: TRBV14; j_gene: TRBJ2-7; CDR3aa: CASSQEQTSYEQYF; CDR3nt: TGTGCCAGCAGCCAAGAACAGACCTCCTACGAGCAGTACTTC
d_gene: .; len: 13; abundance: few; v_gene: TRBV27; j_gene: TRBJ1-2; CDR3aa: CASSLKDYYGYTF; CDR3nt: TGTGCCAGCAGTTTAAAGGACTACTATGGCTACACCTTC
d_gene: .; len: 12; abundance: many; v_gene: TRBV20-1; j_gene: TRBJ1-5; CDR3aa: CSASDSNQPQHF; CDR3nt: TGCAGTGCTTCAGACAGCAATCAGCCCCAGCATTTT
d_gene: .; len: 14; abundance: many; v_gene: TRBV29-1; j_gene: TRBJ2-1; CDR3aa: CSVRPPFSYNEQFF; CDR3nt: TGCAGCGTACGTCCACCGTTCTCCTACAATGAGCAGTTCTTC
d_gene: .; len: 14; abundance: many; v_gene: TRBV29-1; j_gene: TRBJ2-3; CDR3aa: CSVERPLTTDTQYF; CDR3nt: TGCAGCGTTGAACGGCCCCTCACCACAGATACGCAGTATTTT
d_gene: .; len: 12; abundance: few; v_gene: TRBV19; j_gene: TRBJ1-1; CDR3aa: CASSTRTREAFF; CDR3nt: TGTGCCAGTAGTACAAGGACCCGCGAAGCTTTCTTT
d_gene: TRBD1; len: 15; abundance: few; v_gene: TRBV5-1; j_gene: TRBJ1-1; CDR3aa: CASSLWDSRNTEAFF; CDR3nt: TGCGCCAGCAGCTTGTGGGACAGCAGGAACACTGAAGCTTTCTTT
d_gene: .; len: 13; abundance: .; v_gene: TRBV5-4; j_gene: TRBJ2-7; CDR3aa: CASSPTPEGEQYF; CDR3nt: TGTGCCAGCAGCCCGACACCTGAAGGCGAGCAGTACTTC
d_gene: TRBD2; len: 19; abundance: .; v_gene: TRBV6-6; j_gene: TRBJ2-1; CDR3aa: CASSYSGRTGLAGFNEQFF; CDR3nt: TGTGCCAGCAGTTACTCAGGAAGAACGGGACTAGCGGGGTTCAATGAGCAGTTCTTC
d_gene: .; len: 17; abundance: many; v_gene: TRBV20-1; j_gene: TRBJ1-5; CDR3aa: CSASRTGTTLSNQPQHF; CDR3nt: TGCAGTGCTAGCCGAACCGGGACAACCTTGAGCAATCAGCCCCAGCATTTT
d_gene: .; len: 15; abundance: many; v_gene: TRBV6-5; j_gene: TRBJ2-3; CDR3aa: CASSYLGAYTDTQYF; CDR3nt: TGTGCCAGCAGTTACTTAGGGGCTTACACAGATACGCAGTATTTT
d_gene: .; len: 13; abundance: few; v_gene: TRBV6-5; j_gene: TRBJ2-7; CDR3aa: CASSSRDTYEQYF; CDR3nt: TGTGCCAGCAGTAGCCGGGATACCTACGAGCAGTACTTC
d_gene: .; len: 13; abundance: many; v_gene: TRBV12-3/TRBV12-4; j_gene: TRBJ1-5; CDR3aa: CASSLNGNQPQHF; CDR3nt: TGTGCCAGCAGTTTAAACGGGAATCAGCCCCAGCATTTT
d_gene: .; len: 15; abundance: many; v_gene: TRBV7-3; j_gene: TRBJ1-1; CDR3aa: CASSLTPEPTTEAFF; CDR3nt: TGTGCCAGCAGCTTAACTCCCGAACCCACCACTGAAGCTTTCTTT
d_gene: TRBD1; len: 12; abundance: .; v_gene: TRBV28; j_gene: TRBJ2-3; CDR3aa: CASRKGADTQYF; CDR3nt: TGTGCCAGCAGGAAGGGGGCTGATACGCAGTATTTT
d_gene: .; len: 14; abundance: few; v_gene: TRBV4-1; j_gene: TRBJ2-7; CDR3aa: CASSHAGGTYEQYF; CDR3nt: TGCGCCAGCAGCCACGCCGGAGGAACCTACGAGCAGTACTTC
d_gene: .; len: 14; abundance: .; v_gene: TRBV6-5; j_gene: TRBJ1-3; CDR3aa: CASSSRRMRNTIYF; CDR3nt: TGTGCCAGCAGTTCCCGACGGATGAGAAACACCATATATTTT
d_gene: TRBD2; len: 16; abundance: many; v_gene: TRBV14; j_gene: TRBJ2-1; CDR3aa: CASSQEIFARENEQFF; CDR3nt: TGTGCCAGCAGCCAAGAGATTTTCGCGCGGGAGAATGAGCAGTTCTTC
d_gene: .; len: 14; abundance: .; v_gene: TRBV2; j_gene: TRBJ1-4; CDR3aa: CASGRRTTNEKLFF; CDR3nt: TGTGCCAGCGGTCGGCGCACAACTAATGAAAAACTGTTTTTT
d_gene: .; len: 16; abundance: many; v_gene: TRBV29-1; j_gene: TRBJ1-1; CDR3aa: CSVRDPVPTVNTEAFF; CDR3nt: TGCAGCGTTCGTGACCCCGTCCCGACGGTGAACACTGAAGCTTTCTTT
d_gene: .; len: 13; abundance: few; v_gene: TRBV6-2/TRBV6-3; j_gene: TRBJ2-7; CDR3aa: CASSSAATYEQYF; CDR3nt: TGTGCCAGCAGTTCTGCAGCAACCTACGAGCAGTACTTC
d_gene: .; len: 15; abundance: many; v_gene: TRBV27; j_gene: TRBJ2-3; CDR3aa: CASSRLLASTDTQYF; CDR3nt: TGTGCCAGCAGCCGCCTCCTAGCGAGCACAGATACGCAGTATTTT
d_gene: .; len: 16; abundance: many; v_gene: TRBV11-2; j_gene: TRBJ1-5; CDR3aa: CASSLEEGLPGQPQHF; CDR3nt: TGTGCCAGCAGCTTAGAGGAGGGATTGCCTGGTCAGCCCCAGCATTTT
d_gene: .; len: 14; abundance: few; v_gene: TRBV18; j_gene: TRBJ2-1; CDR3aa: CASSPQTGNNEQFF; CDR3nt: TGTGCCAGCTCACCACAGACTGGTAACAATGAGCAGTTCTTC
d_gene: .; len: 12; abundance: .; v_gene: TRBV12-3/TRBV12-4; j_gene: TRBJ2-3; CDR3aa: CASSFSPNTQYF; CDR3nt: TGTGCCAGCAGTTTCTCCCCGAATACGCAGTATTTT
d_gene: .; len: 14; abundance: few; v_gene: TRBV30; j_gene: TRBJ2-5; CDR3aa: CASLDRLWQETQYF; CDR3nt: TGTGCCTCACTAGACAGGCTTTGGCAAGAGACCCAGTACTTC
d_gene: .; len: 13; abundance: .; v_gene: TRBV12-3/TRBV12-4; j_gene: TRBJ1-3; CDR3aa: CASSPPGGNTIYF; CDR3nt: TGTGCCAGCAGTCCTCCGGGTGGAAACACCATATATTTT
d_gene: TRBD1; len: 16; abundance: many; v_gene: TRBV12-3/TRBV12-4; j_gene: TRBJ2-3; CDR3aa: CASSWTGRTSTDTQYF; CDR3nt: TGTGCCAGCAGCTGGACAGGTCGGACTAGCACAGATACGCAGTATTTT
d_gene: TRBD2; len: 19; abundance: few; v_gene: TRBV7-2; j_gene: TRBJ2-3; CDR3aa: CASSSYVKTSGSGTDTQYF; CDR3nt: TGTGCCAGCAGCTCCTATGTGAAGACTAGCGGGAGCGGGACAGATACGCAGTATTTT
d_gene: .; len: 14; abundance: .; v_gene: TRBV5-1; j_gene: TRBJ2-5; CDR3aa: CASTEDGYQETQYF; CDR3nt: TGCGCCAGCACCGAAGATGGGTACCAAGAGACCCAGTACTTC